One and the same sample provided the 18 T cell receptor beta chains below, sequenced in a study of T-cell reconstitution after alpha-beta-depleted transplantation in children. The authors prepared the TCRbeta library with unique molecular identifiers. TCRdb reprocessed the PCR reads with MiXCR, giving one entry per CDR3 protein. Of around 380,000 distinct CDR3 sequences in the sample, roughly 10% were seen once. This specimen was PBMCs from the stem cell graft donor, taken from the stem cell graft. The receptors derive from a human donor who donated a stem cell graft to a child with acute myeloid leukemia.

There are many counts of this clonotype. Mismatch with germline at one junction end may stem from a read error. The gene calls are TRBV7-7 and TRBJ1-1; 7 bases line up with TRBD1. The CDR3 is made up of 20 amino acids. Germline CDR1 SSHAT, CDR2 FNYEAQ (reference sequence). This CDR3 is CASSLGCETGRQDMNTEAFF. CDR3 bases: TGTGCTAGCAGCTTAGGTTGTGAGACAGGGCGACAAGACATGAACACTGAAGCTTTCTTT.

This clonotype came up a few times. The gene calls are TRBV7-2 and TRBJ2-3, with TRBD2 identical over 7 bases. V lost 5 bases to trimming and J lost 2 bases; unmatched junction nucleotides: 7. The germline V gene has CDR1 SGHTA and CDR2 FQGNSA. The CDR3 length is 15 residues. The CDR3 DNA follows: TGTGCCAGCAGCCCTACTAGCGTGAACACAGATACGCAGTATTTT. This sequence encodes CASSPTSVNTDTQYF. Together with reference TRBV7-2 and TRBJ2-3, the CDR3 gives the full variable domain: GAGVSQSPSNKVTEKGKDVELRCDPISGHTALYWYRQSLGQGLEFLIYFQGNSAPDKSGLPSDRFSAERTGGSVSTLTIQRTQQEDSAVYLCASSPTSVNTDTQYFGPGTRLTVL.

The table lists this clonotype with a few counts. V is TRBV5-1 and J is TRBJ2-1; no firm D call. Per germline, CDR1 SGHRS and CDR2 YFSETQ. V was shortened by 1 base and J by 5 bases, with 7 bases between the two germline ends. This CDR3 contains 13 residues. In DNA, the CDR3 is TGCGCCAGCAGCTTGAGCCGTAACAATGAGCAGTTCTTC. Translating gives CASSLSRNNEQFF.

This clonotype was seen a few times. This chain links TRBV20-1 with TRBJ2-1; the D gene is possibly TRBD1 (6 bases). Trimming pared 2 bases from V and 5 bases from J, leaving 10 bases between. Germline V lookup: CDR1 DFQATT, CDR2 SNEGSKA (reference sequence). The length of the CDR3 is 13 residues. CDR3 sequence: CSARSDRNNEQFF. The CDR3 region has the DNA TGCAGTGCTAGATCGGACAGAAACAATGAGCAGTTCTTC.

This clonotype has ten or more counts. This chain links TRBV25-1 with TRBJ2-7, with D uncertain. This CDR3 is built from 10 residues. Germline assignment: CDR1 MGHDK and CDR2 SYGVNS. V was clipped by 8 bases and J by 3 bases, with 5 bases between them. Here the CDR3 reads CASGDYEQYF. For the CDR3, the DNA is TGTGCCAGCGGGGACTACGAGCAGTACTTC.

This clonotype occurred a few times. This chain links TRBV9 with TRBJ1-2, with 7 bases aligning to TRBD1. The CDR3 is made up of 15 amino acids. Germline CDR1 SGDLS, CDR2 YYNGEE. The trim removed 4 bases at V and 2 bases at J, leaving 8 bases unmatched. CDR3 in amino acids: CASSPKGQTNYGYTF. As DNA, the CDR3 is TGTGCCAGCAGCCCGAAGGGACAGACAAACTATGGCTACACCTTC.

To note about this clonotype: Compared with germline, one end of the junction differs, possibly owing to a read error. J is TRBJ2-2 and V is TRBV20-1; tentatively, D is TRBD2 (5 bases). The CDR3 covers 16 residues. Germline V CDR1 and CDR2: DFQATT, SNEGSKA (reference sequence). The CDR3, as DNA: TGCAGTGCTAGAGATTTGGAAGCGATGAACACCGGGGAACTGTTTTTT. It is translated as CSARDLEAMNTGELFF.

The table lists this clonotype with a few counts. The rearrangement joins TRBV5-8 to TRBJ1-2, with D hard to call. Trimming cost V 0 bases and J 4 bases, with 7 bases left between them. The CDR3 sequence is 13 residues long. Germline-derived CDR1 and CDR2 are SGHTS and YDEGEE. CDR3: CASSLEGIYGYTF. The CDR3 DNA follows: TGTGCCAGCAGCTTGGAAGGGATCTATGGCTACACCTTC.

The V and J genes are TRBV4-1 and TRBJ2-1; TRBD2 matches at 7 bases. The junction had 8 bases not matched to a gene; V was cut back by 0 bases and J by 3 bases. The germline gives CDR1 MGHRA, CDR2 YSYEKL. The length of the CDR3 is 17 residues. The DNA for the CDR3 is TGCGCCAGCAGCCAAGATGGCGCTAGCGGAAGCTACAATGAGCAGTTCTTC. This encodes CASSQDGASGSYNEQFF.

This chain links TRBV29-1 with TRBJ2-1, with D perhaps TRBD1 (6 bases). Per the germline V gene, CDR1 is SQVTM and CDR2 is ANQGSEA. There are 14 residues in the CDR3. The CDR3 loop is CIAAGAGVFNEQFF. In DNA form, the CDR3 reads TGCATCGCTGCCGGCGCAGGGGTCTTCAATGAGCAGTTCTTC.

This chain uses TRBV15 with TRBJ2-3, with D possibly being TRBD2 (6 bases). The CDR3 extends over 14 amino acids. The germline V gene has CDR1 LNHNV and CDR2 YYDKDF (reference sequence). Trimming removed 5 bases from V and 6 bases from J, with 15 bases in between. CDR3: CATSDPGGTDTQYF. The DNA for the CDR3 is TGTGCCACCAGCGACCCAGGAGGGACGGATACGCAGTATTTT.

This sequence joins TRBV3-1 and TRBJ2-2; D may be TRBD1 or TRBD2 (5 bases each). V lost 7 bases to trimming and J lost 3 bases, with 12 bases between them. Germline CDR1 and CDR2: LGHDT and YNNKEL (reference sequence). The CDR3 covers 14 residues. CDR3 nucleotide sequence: TGTGCCAGCACCCTTCAGGGACACACCGGGGAGCTGTTTTTT. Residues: CASTLQGHTGELFF.

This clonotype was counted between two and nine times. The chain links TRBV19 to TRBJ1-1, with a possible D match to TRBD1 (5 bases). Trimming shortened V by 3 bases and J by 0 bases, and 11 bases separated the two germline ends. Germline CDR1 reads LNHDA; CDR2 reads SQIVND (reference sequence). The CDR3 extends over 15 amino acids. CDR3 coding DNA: TGTGCCAGTAGTATCCCGGGACTTATGAACACTGAAGCTTTCTTT. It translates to CASSIPGLMNTEAFF.

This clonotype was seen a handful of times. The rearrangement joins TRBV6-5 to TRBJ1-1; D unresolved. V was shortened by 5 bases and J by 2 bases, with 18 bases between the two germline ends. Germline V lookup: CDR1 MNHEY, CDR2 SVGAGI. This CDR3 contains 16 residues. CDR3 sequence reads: CASSHLRPSVNTEAFF. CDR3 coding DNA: TGTGCCAGCAGTCACCTTCGACCGAGTGTTAACACTGAAGCTTTCTTT.

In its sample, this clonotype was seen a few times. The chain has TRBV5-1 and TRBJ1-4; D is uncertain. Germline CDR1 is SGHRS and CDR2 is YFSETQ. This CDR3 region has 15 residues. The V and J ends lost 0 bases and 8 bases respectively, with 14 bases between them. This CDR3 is CASSLAGSLDEKLFF. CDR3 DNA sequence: TGCGCCAGCAGCTTGGCCGGAAGCCTAGACGAAAAACTGTTTTTT.

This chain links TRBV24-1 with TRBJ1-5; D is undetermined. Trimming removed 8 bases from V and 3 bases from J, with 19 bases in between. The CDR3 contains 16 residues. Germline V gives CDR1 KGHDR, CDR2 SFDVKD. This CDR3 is CATTPRYPGTNQPQHF. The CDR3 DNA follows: TGTGCCACCACCCCCAGGTACCCCGGTACCAATCAGCCCCAGCATTTT.

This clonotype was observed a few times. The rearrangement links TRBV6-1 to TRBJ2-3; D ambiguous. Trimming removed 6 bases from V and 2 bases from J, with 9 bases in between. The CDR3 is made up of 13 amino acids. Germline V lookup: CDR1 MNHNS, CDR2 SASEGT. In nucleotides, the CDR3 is TGTGCCAGCAGCCTCACTATCACAGATACGCAGTATTTT. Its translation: CASSLTITDTQYF.

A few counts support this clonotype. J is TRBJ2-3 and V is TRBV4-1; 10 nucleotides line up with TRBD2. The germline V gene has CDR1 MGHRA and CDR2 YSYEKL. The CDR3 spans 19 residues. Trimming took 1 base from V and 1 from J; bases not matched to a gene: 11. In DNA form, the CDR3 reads TGCGCCAGCAGCCAAGTGACTAGCGGGCAATCAAGGGGCACAGATACGCAGTATTTT. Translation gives CASSQVTSGQSRGTDTQYF.